This T cell receptor beta chain was recovered during a study of regulatory T cells in long-lasting Graves disease. The CDR3 spans 15 residues. Germline V CDR1 and CDR2: SGHTA, FQGNSA. The V gene end was trimmed by 2 bases and the J gene end by 9 bases; junction bases not matched to a gene: 7. General study findings and limits: Patients with persistent Graves' had lower TCR diversity than newly diagnosed patients. What was studied was peripheral blood only, and not thyroid tissue. When disease was persistent, TRBV28, TRBJ1-2 and TRBJ2-5 were the favored segments.

Regarding time point: persistent/refractory GD, antithyroid drugs over 5 years with positive TRAb. There was RNA extracted from PBMCs, and the TCR library was made from it. By American Thyroid Association guidelines, Graves' disease was diagnosed in the cohort. In regard to this clonotype: Antigen: not known.

HTBI primers from iRepertoire and Arm-PCR of CDR3 regions yielded the TCR beta libraries. TCRdb re-called the multiplex PCR reads through MiXCR, storing one row per CDR3 protein. The sample lists about 420,000 distinct CDR3 sequences, 20% to 30% occurring once. The genes are TRBV7-2 and TRBJ2-1; TRBD2 agrees at 10 bases. Source: peripheral blood mononuclear cells (PBMCs), taken when the disease was refractory, from a patient treated with antithyroid drugs. The origin of this receptor is a female donor with Graves disease. CDR3 coding DNA: TGTGCCAGCAGCTTATCAGATCTAGCGGGAGTTGAGCAGTTCTTC. Protein: CASSLSDLAGVEQFF. Combining the CDR3 with reference TRBV7-2 and TRBJ2-1 gives the whole variable domain GAGVSQSPSNKVTEKGKDVELRCDPISGHTALYWYRQSLGQGLEFLIYFQGNSAPDKSGLPSDRFSAERTGGSVSTLTIQRTQQEDSAVYLCASSLSDLAGVEQFFGPGTRLTVL.